This record looks at one TCR beta chain sequence and its context. The assay was immunoSEQ multiplex PCR, and TCRdb's table has in-frame clones only and misses some. This table has tens of thousands of clones, around 87% appearing once. These data belong to a study of OX40 agonist ivuxolimab in advanced cancers. V lost 2 bases, J lost 0 bases, and 16 bases lay in between. CDR3 length equals 17 residues. The germline gives CDR1 SGHDT, CDR2 YYEEEE. V is TRBV5-6 and J is TRBJ2-3; a possible D gene is TRBD1 (6 bases). Source: CD4+ or CD8+ T cells sorted from blood, taken in a trial of the OX40 agonist ivuxolimab. The TCR originated in an adult with an advanced solid tumor such as melanoma, head and neck, liver or kidney cancer. DNA of the CDR3: TGTGCCAGCAGCTTATTGGTCTCGGGACAAAGCACAGATACGCAGTATTTT. This gives the protein CASSLLVSGQSTDTQYF. Drawing the rest from reference TRBV5-6 and TRBJ2-3, the complete variable domain is DAGVTQSPTHLIKTRGQQVTLRCSPKSGHDTVSWYQQALGQGPQFIFQYYEEEERQRGNFPDRFSGHQFPNYSSELNVNALLLGDSALYLCASSLLVSGQSTDTQYFGPGTRLTVL.